The sequence of this T cell receptor (beta chain) was determined in a study of early T cells in non-severe SARS-CoV-2 infection. For the study at large: The chains were unpaired, and the sequenced material was bulk RNA from unsorted whole blood.

This clonotype was seen ten or more times. The CDR3 extends over 14 amino acids. V lost 1 base and J 0 bases, leaving 9 bases between the germline ends. Germline V gene lookup returns CDR1 DFQATT and CDR2 SNEGSKA (reference sequence). TCRdb analysed the 5' RACE reads with MiXCR anew, one entry per CDR3 protein. The sample has tens of thousands of distinct CDR3 sequences, roughly 5% seen once. The specimen comprised whole blood, sampled at baseline. The genes are TRBV20-1 and TRBJ1-1; D not resolved. The clonotype comes from an adult who was a healthcare worker with PCR-confirmed SARS-CoV-2 infection or an uninfected control (not recorded which). DNA of the CDR3: TGCAGTGCTAGAGGGCCGGTAATGAACACTGAAGCTTTCTTT. Translating gives CSARGPVMNTEAFF.